A single sample is the source of the 9 T cell receptor beta chains below, sequenced in a study of OX40 agonist ivuxolimab in advanced cancers. Assay: immunoSEQ multiplex PCR; the TCRdb copy retains only in-frame clones and omits some. The sample lists approximately 60,000 clones; 75% to 85% were seen once. Sequences were derived from CD4+ or CD8+ T cells sorted from blood, sampled in a trial of the OX40 agonist ivuxolimab. These receptors all come from an adult with an advanced solid tumor such as melanoma, head and neck, liver or kidney cancer.

The V call is TRBV7-2, the J call TRBJ2-1; 7 bases agree with TRBD2. Germline lookup yields CDR1 SGHTA and CDR2 FQGNSA. The CDR3 length is 16 residues. Trimming took 5 bases from V and 5 from J; bases not matched to a gene: 12. The CDR3: CASSPSTAGAHNEQFF. In DNA form, the CDR3 reads TGTGCCAGCAGCCCCTCGACGGCGGGAGCCCACAATGAGCAGTTCTTC.

The V gene is TRBV9, the J gene TRBJ2-2; 9 bases map to TRBD2. With V trimmed by 0 bases and J by 6 bases, 3 bases remained unmatched. CDR3 length equals 15 residues. Germline V gene lookup returns CDR1 SGDLS and CDR2 YYNGEE. This CDR3 is CASSVDAGGSGELFF. Here the CDR3 DNA reads TGTGCCAGCAGCGTAGATGCGGGGGGGTCCGGGGAGCTGTTTTTT.

The rearrangement uses TRBV18 and TRBJ2-7; the D gene could be TRBD1 or TRBD2 (5 bases each). CDR3 length: 15 residues. Germline V lookup: CDR1 KGHSH, CDR2 LQKENI. Trimming took off 5 bases at V and 4 bases at J, with 18 bases between the two ends. The CDR3 DNA follows: TGTGCCAGCTCAGTGGGGCGGACTGGAGATTACGAGCAGTACTTC. It translates to CASSVGRTGDYEQYF. Variable domain in full (rest from reference TRBV18 and TRBJ2-7): NAGVMQNPRHLVRRRGQEARLRCSPMKGHSHVYWYRQLPEEGLKFMVYLQKENIIDESGMPKERFSAEFPKEGPSILRIQQVVRGDSAAYFCASSVGRTGDYEQYFGPGTRLTVT.

This chain links TRBV29-1 with TRBJ1-5; TRBD1 matches at 8 bases. J was trimmed by 5 bases and V by 6 bases; bases with no gene match: 3. The CDR3 spans 12 residues. Germline CDR1 SQVTM, CDR2 ANQGSEA. CDR3 sequence (DNA): TGCAGCGTGGGACAGGCTGATCAGCCCCAGCATTTT. It codes for CSVGQADQPQHF. Complete variable domain (other parts from reference TRBV29-1 and TRBJ1-5): SAVISQKPSRDICQRGTSLTIQCQVDSQVTMMFWYRQQPGQSLTLIATANQGSEATYESGFVIDKFPISRPNLTFSTLTVSNMSPEDSSIYLCSVGQADQPQHFGDGTRLSIL.

The chain uses TRBV5-1 and TRBJ2-3, with D possibly being TRBD1 or TRBD2 (6 bases each). Trimming stripped 3 bases from V and 1 base from J, with 15 bases between. The germline CDR1 and CDR2 sequences are SGHRS and YFSETQ. The CDR3 is made up of 16 amino acids. The CDR3 here is CASSYTRGLGTDTQYF. DNA for the CDR3: TGCGCCAGCAGCTACACACGGGGGCTAGGCACAGATACGCAGTATTTT.

This chain connects TRBV7-8 to TRBJ1-1; D not resolved. The CDR3 has 13 amino acids. Trimming cost V 5 bases and J 2 bases, with 9 bases left between them. Germline lookup yields CDR1 SGHVS and CDR2 FQNEAQ. The CDR3 DNA sequence: TGTGCCAGCAGCCGAACAAGTAACACTGAAGCTTTCTTT. Its translation: CASSRTSNTEAFF.

The chain carries TRBV6-5 and TRBJ1-2; D call uncertain. Per germline, CDR1 MNHEY and CDR2 SVGAGI. The CDR3 spans 13 residues. V was pared by 1 base and J by 7 bases, with 10 bases between. The CDR3 sequence: CASSYYGSFGYTF. CDR3 in DNA: TGTGCCAGCAGTTACTATGGCAGTTTTGGCTACACCTTC.

The genes are TRBV27 and TRBJ2-1; D not resolved. The germline V gene has CDR1 MNHEY and CDR2 SMNVEV (reference sequence). V was clipped by 7 bases and J by 4 bases, with 11 bases between them. The length of the CDR3 is 13 residues. The CDR3 loop reads CASKQSSYNEQFF. Written as DNA, the CDR3 is TGTGCCAGCAAACAGTCGTCTTACAATGAGCAGTTCTTC.

This clone was observed a single time. The chain is built from TRBV9 and TRBJ1-6; D is unclear. The CDR3 sequence is 16 residues long. Germline V gene data show CDR1 as SGDLS and CDR2 as YYNGEE. Trimming removed 0 bases at V and 2 bases at J, with 9 bases between. The CDR3 DNA follows: TGTGCCAGCAGCGTAGGGCCGGCTGCCTATAATTCACCCCTCCACTTT. This sequence encodes CASSVGPAAYNSPLHF.